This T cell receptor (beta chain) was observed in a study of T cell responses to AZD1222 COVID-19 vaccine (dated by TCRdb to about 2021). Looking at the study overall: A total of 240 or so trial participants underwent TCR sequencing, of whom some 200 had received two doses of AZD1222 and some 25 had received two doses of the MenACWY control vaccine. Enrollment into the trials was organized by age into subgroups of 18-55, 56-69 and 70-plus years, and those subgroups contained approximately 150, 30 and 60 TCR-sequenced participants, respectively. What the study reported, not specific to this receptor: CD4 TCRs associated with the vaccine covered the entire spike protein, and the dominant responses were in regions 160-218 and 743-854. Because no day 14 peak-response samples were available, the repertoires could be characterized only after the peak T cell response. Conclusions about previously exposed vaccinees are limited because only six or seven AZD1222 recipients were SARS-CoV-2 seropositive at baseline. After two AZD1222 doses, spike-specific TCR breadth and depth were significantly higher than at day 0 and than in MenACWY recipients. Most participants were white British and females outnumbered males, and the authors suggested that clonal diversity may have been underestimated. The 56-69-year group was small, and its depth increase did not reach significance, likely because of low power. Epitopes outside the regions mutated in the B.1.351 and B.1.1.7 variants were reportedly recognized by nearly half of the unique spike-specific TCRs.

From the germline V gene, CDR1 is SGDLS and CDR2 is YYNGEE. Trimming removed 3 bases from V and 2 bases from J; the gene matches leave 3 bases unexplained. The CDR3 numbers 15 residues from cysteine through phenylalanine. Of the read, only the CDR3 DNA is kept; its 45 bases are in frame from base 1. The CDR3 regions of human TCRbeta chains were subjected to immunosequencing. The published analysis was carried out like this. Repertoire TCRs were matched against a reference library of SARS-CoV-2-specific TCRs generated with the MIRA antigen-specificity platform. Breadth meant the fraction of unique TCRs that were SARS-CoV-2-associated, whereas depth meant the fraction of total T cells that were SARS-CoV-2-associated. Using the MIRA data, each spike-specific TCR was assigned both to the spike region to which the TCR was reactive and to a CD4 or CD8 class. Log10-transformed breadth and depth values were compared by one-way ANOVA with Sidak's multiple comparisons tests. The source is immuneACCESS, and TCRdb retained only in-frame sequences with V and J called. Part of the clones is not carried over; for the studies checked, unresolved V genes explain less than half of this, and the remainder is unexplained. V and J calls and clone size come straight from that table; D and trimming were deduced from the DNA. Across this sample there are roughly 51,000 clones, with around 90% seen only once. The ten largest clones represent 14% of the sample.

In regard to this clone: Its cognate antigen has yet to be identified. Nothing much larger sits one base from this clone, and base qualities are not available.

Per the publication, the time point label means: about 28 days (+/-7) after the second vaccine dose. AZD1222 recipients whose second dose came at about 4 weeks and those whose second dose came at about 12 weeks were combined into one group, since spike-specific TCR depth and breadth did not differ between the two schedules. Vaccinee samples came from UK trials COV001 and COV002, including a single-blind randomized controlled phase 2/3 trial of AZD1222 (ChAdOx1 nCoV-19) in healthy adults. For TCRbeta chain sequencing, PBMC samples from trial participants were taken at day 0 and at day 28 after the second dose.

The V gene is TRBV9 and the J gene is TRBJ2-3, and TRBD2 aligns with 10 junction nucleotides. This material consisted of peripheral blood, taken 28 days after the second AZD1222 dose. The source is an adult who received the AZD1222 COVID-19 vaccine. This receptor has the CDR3 CASSDGLAVTDTQYF. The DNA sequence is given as TGTGCCAGCAGCGACGGACTAGCGGTCACAGATACGCAGTATTTT.